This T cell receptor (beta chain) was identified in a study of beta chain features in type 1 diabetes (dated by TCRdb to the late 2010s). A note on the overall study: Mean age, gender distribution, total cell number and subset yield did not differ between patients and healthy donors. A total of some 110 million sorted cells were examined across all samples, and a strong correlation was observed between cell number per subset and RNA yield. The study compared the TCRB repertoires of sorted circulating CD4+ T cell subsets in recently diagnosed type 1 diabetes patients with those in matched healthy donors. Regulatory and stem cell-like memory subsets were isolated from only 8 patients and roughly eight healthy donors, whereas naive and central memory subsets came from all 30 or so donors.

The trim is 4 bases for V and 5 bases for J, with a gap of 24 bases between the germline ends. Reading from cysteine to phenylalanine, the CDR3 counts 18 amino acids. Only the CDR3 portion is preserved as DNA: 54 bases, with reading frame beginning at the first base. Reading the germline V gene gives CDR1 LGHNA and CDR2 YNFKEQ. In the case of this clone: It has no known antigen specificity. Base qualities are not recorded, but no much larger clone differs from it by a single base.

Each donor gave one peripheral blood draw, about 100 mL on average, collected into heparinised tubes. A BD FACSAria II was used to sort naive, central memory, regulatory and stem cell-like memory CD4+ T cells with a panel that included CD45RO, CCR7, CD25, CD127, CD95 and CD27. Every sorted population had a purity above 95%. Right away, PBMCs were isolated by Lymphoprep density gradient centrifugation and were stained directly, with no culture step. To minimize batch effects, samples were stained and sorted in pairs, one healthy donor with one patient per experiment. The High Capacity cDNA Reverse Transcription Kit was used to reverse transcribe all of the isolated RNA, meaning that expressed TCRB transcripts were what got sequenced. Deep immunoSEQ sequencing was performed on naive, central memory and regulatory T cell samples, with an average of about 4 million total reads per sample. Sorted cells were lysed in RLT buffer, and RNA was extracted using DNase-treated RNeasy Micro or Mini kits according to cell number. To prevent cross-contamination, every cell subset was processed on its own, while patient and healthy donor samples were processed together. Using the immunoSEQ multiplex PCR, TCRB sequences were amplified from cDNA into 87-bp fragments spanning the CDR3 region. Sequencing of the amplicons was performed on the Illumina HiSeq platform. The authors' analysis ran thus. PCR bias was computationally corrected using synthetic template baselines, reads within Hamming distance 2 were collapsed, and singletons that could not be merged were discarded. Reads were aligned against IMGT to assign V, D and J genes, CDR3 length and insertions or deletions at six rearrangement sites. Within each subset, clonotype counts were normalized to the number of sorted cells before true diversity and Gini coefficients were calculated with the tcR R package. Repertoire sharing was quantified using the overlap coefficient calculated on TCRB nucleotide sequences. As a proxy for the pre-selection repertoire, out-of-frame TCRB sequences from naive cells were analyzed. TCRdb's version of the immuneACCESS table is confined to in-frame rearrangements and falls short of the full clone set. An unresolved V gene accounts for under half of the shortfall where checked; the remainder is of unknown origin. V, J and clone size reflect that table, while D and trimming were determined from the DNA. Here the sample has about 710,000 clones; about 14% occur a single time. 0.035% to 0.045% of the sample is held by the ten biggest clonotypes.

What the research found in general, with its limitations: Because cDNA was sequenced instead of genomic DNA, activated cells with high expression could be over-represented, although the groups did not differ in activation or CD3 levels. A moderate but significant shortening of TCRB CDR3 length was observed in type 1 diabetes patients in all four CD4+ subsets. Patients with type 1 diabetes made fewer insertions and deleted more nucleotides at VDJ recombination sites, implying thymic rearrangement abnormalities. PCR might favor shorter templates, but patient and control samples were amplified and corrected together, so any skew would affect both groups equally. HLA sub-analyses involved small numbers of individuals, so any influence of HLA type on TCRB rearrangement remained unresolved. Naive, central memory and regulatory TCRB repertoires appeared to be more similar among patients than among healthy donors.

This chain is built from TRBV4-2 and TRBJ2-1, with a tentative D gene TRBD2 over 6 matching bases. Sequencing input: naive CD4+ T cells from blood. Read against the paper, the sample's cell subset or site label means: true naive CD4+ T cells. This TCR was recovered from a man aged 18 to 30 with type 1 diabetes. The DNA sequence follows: TGTGCCAGCAGCCTCTCCGCCCGGGGCGCAGCGGGCCACAATGAGCAGTTCTTC. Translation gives CASSLSARGAAGHNEQFF.